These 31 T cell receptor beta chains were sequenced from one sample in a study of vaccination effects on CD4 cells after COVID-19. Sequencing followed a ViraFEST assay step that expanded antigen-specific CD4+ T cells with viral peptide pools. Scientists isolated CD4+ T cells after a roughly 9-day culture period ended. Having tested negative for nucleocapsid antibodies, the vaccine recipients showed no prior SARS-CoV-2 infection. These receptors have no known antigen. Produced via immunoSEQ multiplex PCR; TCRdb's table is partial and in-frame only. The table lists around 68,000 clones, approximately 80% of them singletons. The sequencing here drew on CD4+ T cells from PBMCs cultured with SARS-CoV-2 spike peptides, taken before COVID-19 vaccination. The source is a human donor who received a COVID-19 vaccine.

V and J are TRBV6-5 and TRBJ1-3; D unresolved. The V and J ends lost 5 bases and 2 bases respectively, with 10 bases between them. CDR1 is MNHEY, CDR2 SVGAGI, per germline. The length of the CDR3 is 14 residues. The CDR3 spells CASSRSSAGNTIYF. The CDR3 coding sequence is TGTGCCAGCAGTCGGAGTTCGGCTGGAAACACCATATATTTT.

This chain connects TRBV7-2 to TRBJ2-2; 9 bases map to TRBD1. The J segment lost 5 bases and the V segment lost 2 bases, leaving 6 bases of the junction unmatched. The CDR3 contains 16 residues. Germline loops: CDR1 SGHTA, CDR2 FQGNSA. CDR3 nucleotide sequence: TGTGCCAGCAGCTTAAGCGGGACAGGGAGGACCGGGGAGCTGTTTTTT. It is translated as CASSLSGTGRTGELFF.

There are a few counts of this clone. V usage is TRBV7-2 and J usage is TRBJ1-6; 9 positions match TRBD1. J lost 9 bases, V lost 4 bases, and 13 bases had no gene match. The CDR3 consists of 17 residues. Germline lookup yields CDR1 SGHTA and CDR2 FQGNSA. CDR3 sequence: CASSYTGGGPLISPLHF. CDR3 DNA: TGTGCCAGCAGCTATACAGGGGGCGGCCCACTTATTTCACCCCTCCACTTT.

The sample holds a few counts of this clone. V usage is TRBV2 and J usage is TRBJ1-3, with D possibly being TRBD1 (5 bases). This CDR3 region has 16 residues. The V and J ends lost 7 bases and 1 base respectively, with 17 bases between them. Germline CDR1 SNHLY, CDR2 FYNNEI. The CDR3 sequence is CASTMNQGGSGNTIYF. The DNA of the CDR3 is TGTGCCAGCACCATGAATCAGGGAGGATCTGGAAACACCATATATTTT.

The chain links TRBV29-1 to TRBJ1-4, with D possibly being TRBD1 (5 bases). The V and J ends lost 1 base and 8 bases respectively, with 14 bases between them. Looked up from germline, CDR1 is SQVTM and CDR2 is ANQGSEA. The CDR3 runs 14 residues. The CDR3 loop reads CSVEGYDRGEKLFF. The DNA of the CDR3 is TGCAGCGTTGAAGGCTACGACAGAGGGGAAAAACTGTTTTTT.

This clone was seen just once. DNA of the CDR3: TGTGCCAGCAGCCAAGATCCGTCCGCCAATGAGCAGTTCTTC. This encodes CASSQDPSANEQFF. This chain uses TRBV3-1 (or the pseudogene TRBV3-2) with TRBJ2-1; D remains ambiguous. Germline CDR1 is LGHDT and CDR2 is YNNKEL (reference sequence). V was trimmed by 0 bases and J by 6 bases, leaving 9 bases between them. This CDR3 is built from 14 residues.

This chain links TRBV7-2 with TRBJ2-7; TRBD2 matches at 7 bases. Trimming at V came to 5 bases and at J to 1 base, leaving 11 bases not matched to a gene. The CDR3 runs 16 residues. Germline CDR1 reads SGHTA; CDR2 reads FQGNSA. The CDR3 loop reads CASSPSGGGTSYEQYV. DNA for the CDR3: TGTGCCAGCAGCCCTAGTGGCGGGGGAACATCCTACGAGCAGTACGTC.

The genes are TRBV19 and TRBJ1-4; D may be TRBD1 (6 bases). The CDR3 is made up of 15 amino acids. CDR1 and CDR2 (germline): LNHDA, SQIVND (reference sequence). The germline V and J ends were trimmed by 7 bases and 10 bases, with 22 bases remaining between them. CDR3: CASNLGGGGRGKLFF. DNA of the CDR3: TGTGCCAGTAACCTAGGAGGAGGGGGGCGCGGAAAACTGTTTTTT. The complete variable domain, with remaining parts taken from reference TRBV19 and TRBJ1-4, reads DGGITQSPKYLFRKEGQNVTLSCEQNLNHDAMYWYRQDPGQGLRLIYYSQIVNDFQKGDIAEGYSVSREKKESFPLTVTSAQKNPTAFYLCASNLGGGGRGKLFFGSGTQLSVL.

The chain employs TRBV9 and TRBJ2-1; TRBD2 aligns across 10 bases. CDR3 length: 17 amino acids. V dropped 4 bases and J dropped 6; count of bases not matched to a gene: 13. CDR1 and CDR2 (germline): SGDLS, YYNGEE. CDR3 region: CASSPQTGGLASNEQFF. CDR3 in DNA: TGTGCCAGCAGCCCTCAAACTGGGGGACTAGCGTCCAATGAGCAGTTCTTC.

The CDR3 region has the DNA TGTGCCAGCAGCTCGGACAGGGCTGGCTACACCTTC. Its translation is CASSSDRAGYTF. The genes are TRBV7-2 and TRBJ1-2, with 8 bases aligning to TRBD1. V was pared by 4 bases and J by 7 bases, with 2 bases of the junction left unmatched. This CDR3 is built from 12 residues. From germline, CDR1 is SGHTA and CDR2 FQGNSA.

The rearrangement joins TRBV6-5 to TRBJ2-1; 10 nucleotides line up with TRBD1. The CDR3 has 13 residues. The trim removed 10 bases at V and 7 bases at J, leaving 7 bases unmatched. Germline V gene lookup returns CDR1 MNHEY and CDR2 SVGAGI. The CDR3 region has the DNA TGTGCCATCCGGGACAGGGGAGGGAATGAGCAGTTCTTC. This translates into CAIRDRGGNEQFF.

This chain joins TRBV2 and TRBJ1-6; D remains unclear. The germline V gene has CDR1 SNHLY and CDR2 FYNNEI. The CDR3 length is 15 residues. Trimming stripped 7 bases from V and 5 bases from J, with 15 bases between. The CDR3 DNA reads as TGTGCCAGCAATGGGCAGAAGGTTGATAATTCACCCCTCCACTTT. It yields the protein CASNGQKVDNSPLHF.

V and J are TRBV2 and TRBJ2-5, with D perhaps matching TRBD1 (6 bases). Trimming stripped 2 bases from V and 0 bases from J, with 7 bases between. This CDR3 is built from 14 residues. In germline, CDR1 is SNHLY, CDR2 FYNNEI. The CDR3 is CASSERGYQETQYF. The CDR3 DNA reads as TGTGCCAGCAGTGAAAGGGGGTACCAAGAGACCCAGTACTTC.

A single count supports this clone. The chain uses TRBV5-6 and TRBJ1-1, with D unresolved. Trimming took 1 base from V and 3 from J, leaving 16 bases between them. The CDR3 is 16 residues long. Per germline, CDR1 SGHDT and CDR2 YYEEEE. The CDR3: CASSLLYAGLDTEAFF. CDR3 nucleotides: TGTGCCAGCAGCTTGTTATATGCCGGGCTGGACACTGAAGCTTTCTTT.

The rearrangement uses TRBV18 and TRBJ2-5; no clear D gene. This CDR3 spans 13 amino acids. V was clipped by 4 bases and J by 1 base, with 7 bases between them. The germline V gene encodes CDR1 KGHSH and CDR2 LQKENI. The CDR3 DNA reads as TGTGCCAGCTCACAGACCCTCCAAGAGACCCAGTACTTC. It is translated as CASSQTLQETQYF.

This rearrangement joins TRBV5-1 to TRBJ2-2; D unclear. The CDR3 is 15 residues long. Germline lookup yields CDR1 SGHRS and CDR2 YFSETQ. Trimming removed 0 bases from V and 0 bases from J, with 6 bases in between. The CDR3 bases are TGCGCCAGCAGCTTGGGAGGCGCGAACACCGGGGAGCTGTTTTTT. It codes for CASSLGGANTGELFF.

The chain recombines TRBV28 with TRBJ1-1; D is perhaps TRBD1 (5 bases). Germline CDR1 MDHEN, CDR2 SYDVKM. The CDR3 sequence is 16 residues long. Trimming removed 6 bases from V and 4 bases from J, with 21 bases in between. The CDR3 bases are TGTGCCAGCAGCTCAGGGAGCCCCGCGCCGGGCACTGAAGCTTTCTTT. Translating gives CASSSGSPAPGTEAFF.

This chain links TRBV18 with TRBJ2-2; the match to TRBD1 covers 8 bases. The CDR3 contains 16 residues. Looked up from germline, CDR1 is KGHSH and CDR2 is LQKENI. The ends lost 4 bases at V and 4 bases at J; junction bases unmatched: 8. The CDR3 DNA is TGTGCCAGCTCACTCCGCAGGGGGCCGGGCACCGGGGAGCTGTTTTTT. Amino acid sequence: CASSLRRGPGTGELFF. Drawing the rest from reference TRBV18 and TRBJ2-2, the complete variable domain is NAGVMQNPRHLVRRRGQEARLRCSPMKGHSHVYWYRQLPEEGLKFMVYLQKENIIDESGMPKERFSAEFPKEGPSILRIQQVVRGDSAAYFCASSLRRGPGTGELFFGEGSRLTVL.

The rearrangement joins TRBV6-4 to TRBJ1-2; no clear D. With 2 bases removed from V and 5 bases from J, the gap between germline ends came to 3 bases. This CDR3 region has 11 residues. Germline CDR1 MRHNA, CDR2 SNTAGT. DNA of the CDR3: TGTGCCAGCAGTGACCCTTATGGCTACACCTTC. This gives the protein CASSDPYGYTF.

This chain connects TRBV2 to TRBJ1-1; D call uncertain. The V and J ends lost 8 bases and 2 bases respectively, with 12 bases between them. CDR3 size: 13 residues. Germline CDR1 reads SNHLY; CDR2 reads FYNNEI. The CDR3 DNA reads TGTGCCAGCCGTCCAGAGGGAAACACTGAAGCTTTCTTT. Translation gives CASRPEGNTEAFF.

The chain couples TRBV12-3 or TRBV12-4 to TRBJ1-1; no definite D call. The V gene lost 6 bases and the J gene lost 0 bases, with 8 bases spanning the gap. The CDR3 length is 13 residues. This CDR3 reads CASRMNMNTEAFF. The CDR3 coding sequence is TGTGCCAGCAGGATGAACATGAACACTGAAGCTTTCTTT.

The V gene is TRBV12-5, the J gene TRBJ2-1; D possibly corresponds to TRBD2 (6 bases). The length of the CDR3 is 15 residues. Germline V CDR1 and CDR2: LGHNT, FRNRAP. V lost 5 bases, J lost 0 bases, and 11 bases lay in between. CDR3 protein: CASGPAGLSYNEQFF. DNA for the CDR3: TGTGCTAGTGGTCCGGCGGGACTCTCCTACAATGAGCAGTTCTTC. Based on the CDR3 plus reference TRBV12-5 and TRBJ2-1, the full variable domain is DARVTQTPRHKVTEMGQEVTMRCQPILGHNTVFWYRQTMMQGLELLAYFRNRAPLDDSGMPKDRFSAEMPDATLATLKIQPSEPRDSAVYFCASGPAGLSYNEQFFGPGTRLTVL.

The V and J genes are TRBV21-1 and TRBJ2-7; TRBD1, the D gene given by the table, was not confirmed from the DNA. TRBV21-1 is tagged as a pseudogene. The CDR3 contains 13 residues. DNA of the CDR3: TGTGCCAGCAGTGGCTTACACGACTACGAGCAGTACGTC. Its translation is CASSGLHDYEQYV.

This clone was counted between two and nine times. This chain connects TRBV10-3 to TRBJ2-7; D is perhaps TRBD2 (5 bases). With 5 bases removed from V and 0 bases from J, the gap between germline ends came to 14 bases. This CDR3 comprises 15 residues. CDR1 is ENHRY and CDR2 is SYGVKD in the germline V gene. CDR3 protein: CAISRGGPSSYEQYV. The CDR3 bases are TGTGCCATCAGTCGAGGCGGGCCCAGCTCCTACGAGCAGTACGTC.

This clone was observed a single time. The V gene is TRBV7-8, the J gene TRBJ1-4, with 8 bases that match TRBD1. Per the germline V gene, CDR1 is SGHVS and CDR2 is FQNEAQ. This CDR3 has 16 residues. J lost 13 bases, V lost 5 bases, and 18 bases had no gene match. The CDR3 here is CASSQGVTGDIRRLFF. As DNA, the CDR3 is TGTGCCAGCAGCCAAGGAGTGACAGGGGACATACGGAGACTGTTTTTT.

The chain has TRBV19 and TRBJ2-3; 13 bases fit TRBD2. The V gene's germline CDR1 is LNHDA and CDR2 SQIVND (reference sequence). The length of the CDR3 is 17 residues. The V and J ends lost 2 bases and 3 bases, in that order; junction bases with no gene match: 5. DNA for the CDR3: TGTGCCAGTAGTATAAGGACTAGCGGGGGCTATACAGATACGCAGTATTTT. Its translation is CASSIRTSGGYTDTQYF.

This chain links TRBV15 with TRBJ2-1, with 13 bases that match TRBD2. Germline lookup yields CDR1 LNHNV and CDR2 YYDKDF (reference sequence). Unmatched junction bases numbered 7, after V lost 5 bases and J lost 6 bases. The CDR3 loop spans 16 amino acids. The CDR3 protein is CATSRGLAGRVNEQFF. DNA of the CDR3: TGTGCCACCAGCCGGGGACTAGCGGGGCGAGTCAATGAGCAGTTCTTC.

The CDR3 is CASTSEGLFTEAFF. CDR3 sequence (DNA): TGTGCCAGCACGTCCGAGGGCCTTTTCACTGAAGCTTTCTTT. This chain connects TRBV28 to TRBJ1-1, with unresolved D. The V and J ends lost 7 bases and 4 bases respectively, with 16 bases between them. Germline assignment: CDR1 MDHEN and CDR2 SYDVKM. The CDR3 covers 14 residues.

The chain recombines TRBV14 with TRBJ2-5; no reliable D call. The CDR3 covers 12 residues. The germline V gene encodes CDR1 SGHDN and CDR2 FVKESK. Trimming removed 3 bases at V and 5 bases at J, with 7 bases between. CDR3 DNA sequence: TGTGCCAGCAGCCAGGTTCGGGAGACCCAGTACTTC. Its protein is CASSQVRETQYF.

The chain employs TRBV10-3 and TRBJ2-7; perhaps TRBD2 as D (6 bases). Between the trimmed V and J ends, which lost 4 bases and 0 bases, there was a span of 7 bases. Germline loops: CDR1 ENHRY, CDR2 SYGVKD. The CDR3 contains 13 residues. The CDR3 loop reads CAISAGDSYEQYV. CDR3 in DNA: TGTGCCATCAGTGCGGGGGACTCCTACGAGCAGTACGTC.

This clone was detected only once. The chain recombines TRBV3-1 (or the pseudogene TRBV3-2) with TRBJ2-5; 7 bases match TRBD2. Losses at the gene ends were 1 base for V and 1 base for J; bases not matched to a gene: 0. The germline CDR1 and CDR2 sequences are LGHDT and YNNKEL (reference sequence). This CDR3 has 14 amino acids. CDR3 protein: CASSQGGGQETQYF. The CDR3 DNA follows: TGTGCCAGCAGCCAAGGGGGGGGCCAAGAGACCCAGTACTTC.